This T cell receptor beta chain derives from a study of blood T cells in healthy people across ages. A sample-barcoded 5' primer and a J-beta primer mix were used in a second PCR of roughly 7 to 11 cycles. A template-switch adaptor with 12 random nucleotides tagged each cDNA molecule. TCRdb reprocessed the 5' RACE reads via MiXCR and lists one record per CDR3 protein. The top ten clones hold around 2.1% of a sample with roughly 1,800,000 distinct CDR3 sequences, around 50% of them seen once. The study recruited healthy Caucasian donors from Russia who were aged about 6 to 95. The CDR3 totals 14 residues. Germline assignment: CDR1 WSHSY and CDR2 SAAADI. Trimming left V 3 bases short and J 8 bases short, with 16 bases between.

The rearrangement links TRBV10-2 to TRBJ1-2, with D unresolved. The sample was blood. The TCR comes from a woman in her 40s in good health. This chain's CDR3 is CASSDPAAGVGYTF. The DNA of the CDR3 is TGCGCCAGCAGTGACCCAGCCGCCGGTGTCGGCTACACCTTC.